The 8 T cell receptor beta chains below were found in one sample sequenced in a study of radiotherapy plus CTLA-4 blockade in lung cancer. Data came from immunoSEQ multiplex PCR; TCRdb stores just in-frame clones and leaves some out. This table holds approximately 80,000 clones, about 80% found once. Sequencing used peripheral blood, obtained from a patient treated with radiotherapy plus ipilimumab. These receptors all stem from a human donor with non-small cell lung cancer who had stable disease on radiotherapy plus ipilimumab.

The chain recombines TRBV27 with TRBJ2-7, with TRBD1 matching over 7 bases. Germline V lookup: CDR1 MNHEY, CDR2 SMNVEV (reference sequence). This CDR3 region has 15 residues. Trimming at V came to 2 bases and at J to 0 bases, leaving 4 bases not matched to a gene. This chain's CDR3 is CASSLIGGVSYEQYF. CDR3 bases: TGTGCCAGCAGTTTAATAGGGGGCGTCTCCTACGAGCAGTACTTC.

The rearrangement joins TRBV27 to TRBJ1-2; D uncertain. This CDR3 has 13 amino acids. Trimming left V 3 bases short and J 2 bases short, with 7 bases between. Germline V gene sequence: CDR1 MNHEY, CDR2 SMNVEV (reference sequence). The DNA for the CDR3 is TGTGCCAGCAGTTTCGCGGAGAACTATGGCTACACCTTC. It translates to CASSFAENYGYTF.

This chain joins TRBV18 and TRBJ1-2; TRBD1 matches at 7 bases. The CDR3 has 14 amino acids. Trimming removed 6 bases from V and 4 bases from J; junction bases left unmatched: 8. Germline assignment: CDR1 KGHSH and CDR2 LQKENI. The CDR3 loop reads CASSPGTEVYGYTF. In DNA, the CDR3 is TGTGCCAGCTCCCCCGGGACAGAAGTCTATGGCTACACCTTC.

This clone was counted only a few times. The rearrangement links TRBV27 to TRBJ2-3; the D is unclear. Looked up from germline, CDR1 is MNHEY and CDR2 is SMNVEV (reference sequence). This CDR3 contains 12 residues. Trimming pared 6 bases from V and 7 bases from J, leaving 11 bases between. The CDR3: CASSETGHTQYF. The CDR3 DNA follows: TGTGCCAGCAGCGAGACTGGTCATACGCAGTATTTT.

The genes are TRBV4-1 and TRBJ1-3; D not certain. The V end was cut by 0 bases, the J end by 14 bases, with 20 bases between. The CDR3 runs 15 residues. CDR1 and CDR2 from the germline V gene are MGHRA and YSYEKL. CDR3 protein: CASSQDRWQASLVYF. CDR3 nucleotide sequence: TGCGCCAGCAGCCAAGATCGGTGGCAAGCGTCCCTAGTATATTTT.

The rearrangement links TRBV7-2 to TRBJ1-3; D unresolved. Germline V gene lookup returns CDR1 SGHTA and CDR2 FQGNSA. The CDR3 is 13 residues long. V lost 5 bases and J lost 0, with 5 bases in between. DNA of the CDR3: TGTGCCAGCAGCCGACGCTCTGGAAACACCATATATTTT. Protein product: CASSRRSGNTIYF.

The chain employs TRBV19 and TRBJ1-5; D is perhaps TRBD1 (5 bases). The CDR3 consists of 16 residues. The V and J ends lost 3 bases and 0 bases respectively, with 12 bases between them. The germline V gene has CDR1 LNHDA and CDR2 SQIVND (reference sequence). CDR3 loop: CASSIRRVGSNQPQHF. The DNA of the CDR3 is TGTGCCAGTAGTATTCGCAGGGTGGGTAGCAATCAGCCCCAGCATTTT.

This rearrangement joins TRBV19 to TRBJ2-3; either TRBD1 or TRBD2 may supply D (5 bases each). There are 16 residues in the CDR3. Between the trimmed V and J ends, which lost 3 bases and 3 bases, there was a span of 16 bases. Germline V gene sequence: CDR1 LNHDA, CDR2 SQIVND (reference sequence). CDR3 region: CASSILFGAQTDTQYF. The DNA of the CDR3 is TGTGCCAGTAGTATCCTCTTCGGGGCCCAAACAGATACGCAGTATTTT. The full variable domain, completed using reference TRBV19 and TRBJ2-3, is DGGITQSPKYLFRKEGQNVTLSCEQNLNHDAMYWYRQDPGQGLRLIYYSQIVNDFQKGDIAEGYSVSREKKESFPLTVTSAQKNPTAFYLCASSILFGAQTDTQYFGPGTRLTVL.